This paragraph reports one TCR beta chain. Trimming left V 3 bases short and J 6 bases short, with 12 bases between. CDR3 length equals 13 residues. In germline, CDR1 is MNHEY, CDR2 SMNVEV (reference sequence). The sample belongs to a study of molecular identifiers for immune sequencing clone quantification. TCRdb reprocessed the PCR reads via MiXCR and lists one record per CDR3 protein. The top ten clones hold around 0.78% of a sample with about half a million distinct CDR3 sequences, about 25% of them seen once. Sequences were obtained from naive CD8+ T cells from blood, with Jurkat cell RNA spiked in. Sample subset: FACS-sorted CD8+CD4-CCR7+CD45RA+ naive T cells. This rearrangement joins TRBV27 to TRBJ2-7; D unclear. This TCR was recovered from a human donor in good health. Some libraries in this study had Jurkat cell RNA spiked in. CDR3 sequence reads: CASSFLSDPEQYF. In DNA form, the CDR3 reads TGTGCCAGCAGTTTCCTGTCAGATCCCGAGCAGTACTTC.